This TCR beta chain appears in the sequencing data of a study of blood T cell repertoires in COVID-19 (dated by TCRdb to 2020 to 2022). With regard to the full study: Samples covering the acute and convalescent phases of COVID-19 were provided by collaborators in the United States, Italy and Spain. The prospective study material was composed of cDNA or gDNA derived from T cells, B-cell-depleted T cells, or PBMCs. Subjects who had been exposed to COVID-19, were actively infected with it, or had recovered from it provided the deeply sampled blood TCRbeta repertoires that made up the dataset. A freely available public database, intended as a resource for researchers studying the immune response to SARS-CoV-2, is where the repertoires were released. Samples came from the ongoing ImmuneRACE study (first 160 participants) plus 1,254 subjects from 6 global collaborators. Nearly every sample came with metadata listing a de-identified subject ID, COVID-19 status, age in years and sex. Where available, HLA class I and class II types were obtained from metadata supplied by the sample provider rather than from assay-based typing.

Summary of the overall study and its limitations: The amount of clinical and demographic metadata varied by source and participant and was provided uncurated.

The collaborating institutions used their own protocols to collect whole blood in K2EDTA tubes. Collaborator samples were shipped for TCRbeta analysis as frozen whole blood, isolated PBMCs, or DNA extracted from either sample type. From its cysteine to its phenylalanine, the CDR3 spans 19 amino acids. The read is trimmed to its CDR3 DNA, 57 bases read in frame from base 1. Looking up the germline V gene (reference sequence) yields CDR1 SEHNR and CDR2 FQNEAQ. V is trimmed back by 2 bases and J by 0 bases, and the junction contains 11 bases that no gene match accounts for. TCRbeta CDR3 regions were amplified from genomic DNA by means of the immunoSEQ Assay, a bias-controlled multiplex PCR. Concerning the study's data processing: Within the assay, amplification of reference gene primers was used to estimate how many nucleated cells each sample contained. To quantify the absolute abundance of each unique TCRbeta CDR3 rearrangement, sequence reads were collapsed and filtered. For each sample, productive Simpson clonality was calculated as the square root of Simpson's diversity index across productive rearrangements. Not all clones reach the TCRdb copy of this immuneACCESS table, which keeps in-frame sequences only. Checked studies attribute under half of the gap to unresolved V genes and leave the rest unexplained. That table is the source of V, J and clone size, and D and trimming were worked out from the DNA. The sample table contains roughly 100,000 clones; only one count was recorded for roughly 80% of them. The ten most abundant clones make up approximately 25% of the sample.

As concerns this clone: The specificity of this receptor is unknown. Base-call qualities are not available, and no considerably larger clone is one nucleotide away.

The source of this sequence is a man of 80 years or more with active or convalescent COVID-19. The sequence links TRBV7-9 to TRBJ2-2; 8 central bases correspond to TRBD2. The material sequenced was peripheral blood. At the DNA level, the sequence is TGTGCCAGCAGCTTAAGAGCGGGCCGCGGGGGGACGAACACCGGGGAGCTGTTTTTT. Its protein reads: CASSLRAGRGGTNTGELFF.